The next 25 T cell receptor beta chains were all read from a single sample in a study of T cells in women clearing cervical HPV infection. The protocol was immunoSEQ multiplex PCR, while the TCRdb copy is restricted to in-frame clones and leaves out a portion. The table for this sample gives around 22,000 clones. Sample: blood buffy coat. The source is a woman aged 18 to 75 with a cervical HPV16 infection that either progressed to CIN3+ or cleared (not recorded which).

About this clone itself: The read gets to within 3 residues of the CDR3 end, and the germline J gene fills in the rest. This sequence joins TRBV20-1 and TRBJ1-4; TRBD1 might be the D (5 bases). V was shortened by 4 bases and J by 8 bases, with 20 bases between the two germline ends. The germline CDR1 and CDR2 sequences are DFQATT and SNEGSKA (reference sequence). The CDR3 spans 15 residues. The CDR3 bases that were read are TGCAGTGCTACTAACCGGGACTTTACCTCGGAAAAA. Its protein product is CSATNRDFTSEK. The complete CDR3 protein is CSATNRDFTSEKLFF.

On this clone: The read ends 3 residues before the CDR3 terminus; that terminus is restored from the germline J gene. The J gene is TRBJ2-1, the V gene TRBV7-9, with D tentatively TRBD1 (6 bases). Germline V CDR1 and CDR2: SEHNR, FQNEAQ (reference sequence). V gave up 1 base and J gave up 2 bases, with 9 bases separating them. This CDR3 contains 15 residues. The CDR3 here is CASSLGGPTYNEQFF. The sequenced part of the CDR3 DNA is TGTGCCAGCAGCTTAGGGGGGCCCACCTACAATGAG.

Details on this clone: Sequencing ends 3 residues short of the CDR3 end; the germline J gene provides the rest. V usage is TRBV20-1 and J usage is TRBJ1-5; TRBD1 agrees at 7 bases. The V gene's germline CDR1 is DFQATT and CDR2 SNEGSKA (reference sequence). The length of the CDR3 is 15 residues. J gave up 3 bases and V 3 bases, and 8 bases lay outside the gene matches. Here the CDR3 reads CSASPTGTDNQPQHF. CDR3 DNA, as far as it was read: TGCAGTGCTAGTCCAACCGGGACAGACAATCAGCCC.

Regarding this clone: Coverage ceases 3 residues before the CDR3 finishes, and the germline J gene fills in the end. This chain connects TRBV19 to TRBJ2-7, with TRBD1 matching over 7 bases. This CDR3 contains 14 residues. Germline CDR1 is LNHDA and CDR2 is SQIVND (reference sequence). V lost 1 base to trimming and J lost 4 bases; unmatched junction nucleotides: 4. The CDR3: CASSIGLQGYEQYF. The covered CDR3 bases are TGTGCCAGTAGTATAGGGTTACAGGGGTACGAG.

On this clone: Sequencing ends 3 residues short of the CDR3 end; the germline J gene provides the rest. J is TRBJ1-1 and V is TRBV28; D possibly corresponds to TRBD1 (6 bases). Between the trimmed V and J ends, which lost 2 bases and 2 bases, there was a span of 18 bases. The length of the CDR3 is 17 residues. CDR1 and CDR2 from the germline V gene are MDHEN and SYDVKM. CDR3 DNA (partial): TGTGCCAGCAGTTTAATAGGGCCCCGACAGGATAACACTGAA. Translation: CASSLIGPRQDNTE. The whole CDR3 region reads CASSLIGPRQDNTEAFF.

Concerning this clone itself: The read ends 3 residues early relative to the CDR3; the germline J gene fills the gap. The V call is TRBV19, the J call TRBJ1-5; D is perhaps TRBD1 (6 bases). V was pared by 5 bases and J by 5 bases, with 16 bases between. The CDR3 has 15 residues. Germline V CDR1 and CDR2: LNHDA, SQIVND (reference sequence). The part of the CDR3 DNA that was read is TGTGCCAGTAGTTCCGAGGGGGGGGCTCATCAGCCC. Its translation is CASSSEGGAHQP. The full CDR3 protein reads CASSSEGGAHQPQHF. Full variable domain (rest looked up from reference TRBV19 and TRBJ1-5): DGGITQSPKYLFRKEGQNVTLSCEQNLNHDAMYWYRQDPGQGLRLIYYSQIVNDFQKGDIAEGYSVSREKKESFPLTVTSAQKNPTAFYLCASSSEGGAHQPQHFGDGTRLSIL.

In the case of this clone: The CDR3 end lies 3 residues beyond the end of the read and is filled in from the germline J gene. The chain uses TRBV7-2 and TRBJ1-2; tentative D call: TRBD1 (5 bases). Trimming removed 1 base at V and 7 bases at J, with 7 bases between. The germline CDR1 and CDR2 sequences are SGHTA and FQGNSA. This CDR3 has 12 residues. This CDR3 is CASSLERGGYTF. Incomplete CDR3 DNA: TGTGCCAGCAGCTTAGAGAGGGGTGGC.

In regard to this clone: The read stops 3 residues short of the end of the CDR3; the missing end is completed from the germline J gene. This chain links TRBV23-1 with TRBJ2-3, with D possibly TRBD1 on 5 matching bases. TRBV23-1 is labeled an ORF, and its function is uncertain. The CDR3 sequence is 14 residues long. The V end lost 4 bases, the J end lost 1 base, and 9 bases lay between the germline ends. The covered CDR3 bases are TGCGCCAGCAGTCCGACGACAGGCACAGATACG. This sequence encodes CASSPTTGTDT. The complete CDR3 protein is CASSPTTGTDTQYF.

As concerns this clone: The read is 3 residues too short to cover the CDR3 end, so that end is filled in from the germline J gene. V and J are TRBV2 and TRBJ1-1, with 8 bases identical to TRBD1. The J segment lost 1 base and the V segment lost 5 bases, leaving 9 bases of the junction unmatched. Germline CDR1 SNHLY, CDR2 FYNNEI. The CDR3 covers 16 residues. The CDR3 DNA, read in part, is TGTGCCAGCAGTTCCCAGGGGGCAAGGTCGAACACTGAA. Translation gives CASSSQGARSNTE. The entire CDR3 sequence reads CASSSQGARSNTEAFF.

Comments on this clone: The read ends 3 residues before the CDR3 terminus; that terminus is restored from the germline J gene. This sequence joins TRBV5-1 and TRBJ1-4, with D perhaps matching TRBD1 (5 bases). This CDR3 comprises 16 residues. Germline lookup yields CDR1 SGHRS and CDR2 YFSETQ. The V end lost 3 bases, the J end lost 3 bases, and 15 bases lay between the germline ends. The CDR3 here is CASSWGRAGANEKLFF. CDR3 DNA (partial): TGCGCCAGCAGCTGGGGAAGAGCGGGGGCTAATGAAAAA.

As for this clone: The read halts 3 residues ahead of the CDR3 end, with the missing end drawn from the germline J gene. This rearrangement joins TRBV20-1 to TRBJ1-6, with D tentatively TRBD1 (5 bases). From germline, CDR1 is DFQATT and CDR2 SNEGSKA (reference sequence). The CDR3 has 18 residues. With 0 bases removed from V and 4 bases from J, the gap between germline ends came to 19 bases. The sequenced CDR3 bases are TGCAGTGCTAGAGATCCCTCGGGGGAGGGAGGATATAATTCACCC. Amino acid sequence: CSARDPSGEGGYNSP. The whole CDR3 reads CSARDPSGEGGYNSPLHF.

According to its frequency, this clone is medium-sized. The missing CDR3 end, 3 residues past where the read stops, is filled in from the germline J gene. The chain combines TRBV2 with TRBJ2-3; D gene uncertain. CDR3 length: 16 residues. CDR1 and CDR2 from the germline V gene are SNHLY and FYNNEI. V lost 6 bases to trimming and J lost 0 bases, with 16 bases between them. The CDR3 is CASSSAQYSSTDTQYF. CDR3 bases read: TGTGCCAGCAGCAGCGCACAATACTCTAGCACAGATACG.

Judged by frequency, this clone is medium-sized (0.01 to 0.1%). The sequenced fragment ends 3 residues before the CDR3 boundary, so the rest is inferred from the germline J gene. The chain employs TRBV18 and TRBJ1-2, with TRBD1 matching 9 bases. V was pared by 3 bases and J by 4 bases, with 12 bases of the junction left unmatched. This CDR3 spans 17 amino acids. Germline CDR1 is KGHSH and CDR2 is LQKENI. CDR3 DNA, as far as it was read: TGTGCCAGCTCACCGGTAACGCGGGACAGGGAAGGCTATGGC. Protein product: CASSPVTRDREGYG. The whole CDR3 is CASSPVTRDREGYGYTF. Filled out from reference TRBV18 and TRBJ1-2, the complete variable domain reads NAGVMQNPRHLVRRRGQEARLRCSPMKGHSHVYWYRQLPEEGLKFMVYLQKENIIDESGMPKERFSAEFPKEGPSILRIQQVVRGDSAAYFCASSPVTRDREGYGYTFGSGTRLTVV.

Remarks on this clone: Read data end 3 residues before the CDR3 end; the end is taken from the germline J gene. The chain uses TRBV20-1 and TRBJ1-1; D gene uncertain. The CDR3 contains 13 residues. CDR1 and CDR2 (germline): DFQATT, SNEGSKA (reference sequence). CDR3 sequence reads: CSAIRSEGTEAFF. CDR3 DNA, as far as it was read: TGCAGTGCTATTCGTTCTGAGGGTACGGAA.

This clone is classed as medium-sized by frequency. The sequenced part of the CDR3 DNA is TGCAGCGTTGTTCGGACAGCCACCGGGGAG. Encoded protein: CSVVRTATGE. The entire CDR3 reads CSVVRTATGELFF. The chain is built from TRBV29-1 and TRBJ2-2, with a possible D match to TRBD1 (6 bases). The read gets to within 3 residues of the CDR3 end, and the germline J gene fills in the rest. Germline V lookup: CDR1 SQVTM, CDR2 ANQGSEA. Trimming left V 4 bases short and J 4 bases short, with 10 bases between. This CDR3 region has 13 residues.

On this clone: The read gets to within 3 residues of the CDR3 end, and the germline J gene fills in the rest. The chain has TRBV20-1 and TRBJ2-5; TRBD2 might be the D (5 bases). Per germline, CDR1 DFQATT and CDR2 SNEGSKA (reference sequence). This CDR3 contains 10 residues. V lost 4 bases, J lost 5 bases, and 5 bases lay in between. The CDR3 bases that were read are TGCAGTGCTAAGCGGGAGACC. It yields the protein CSAKRET. The full CDR3 is CSAKRETQYF.

CDR3 DNA (partial): TGCGCCAGCAGCCCGCAAGGGGGGGGGCTTAACACTGAA. Its translation is CASSPQGGGLNTE. The whole CDR3 protein reads CASSPQGGGLNTEAFF. The gene calls are TRBV5-1 and TRBJ1-1, with D possibly matching TRBD1 (6 bases). The CDR3 end is not reached by the read, which stops 3 residues before it; the germline J gene fills it in. CDR3 length equals 16 residues. Germline V gives CDR1 SGHRS, CDR2 YFSETQ. The ends were cut back, 4 bases at V and 2 bases at J, with 18 bases in the middle.

As for this clone: The read is 3 residues too short to cover the CDR3 end, so that end is filled in from the germline J gene. This sequence joins TRBV5-1 and TRBJ2-1; TRBD2 matches 12 bases. The CDR3 has 16 amino acids. CDR1 is SGHRS and CDR2 is YFSETQ in the germline V gene. V trimming: 4 bases; J trimming: 6 bases; junction bases outside the gene matches: 8. Partial CDR3 DNA: TGCGCCAGCAGCGCCGCGCTAGCGGGAGGGGCCAATGAG. Translated: CASSAALAGGANE. The complete CDR3 reads CASSAALAGGANEQFF.

A remark on this clone: The read terminates 3 residues before the CDR3 end, so the remaining end is supplied by the germline J gene. V usage is TRBV7-9 and J usage is TRBJ2-2; 10 bases match TRBD1. Germline loops: CDR1 SEHNR, CDR2 FQNEAQ (reference sequence). The CDR3 is made up of 15 amino acids. CDR3 in amino acids: CASSLGQGPVSKLFF. Partial CDR3 DNA: TGTGCCAGCAGCTTGGGACAGGGGCCAGTAAGTAAG.

The sequenced part of the CDR3 DNA is TGCAGTGCTAGGACAGGGGGAGAGACC. Translated, it gives CSARTGGET. The CDR3 as a whole reads CSARTGGETQYF. This chain uses TRBV20-1 with TRBJ2-5; 9 bases align to TRBD1. The sequence runs out 3 residues before the end of the CDR3; the remainder is reconstructed from the germline J gene. V lost 3 bases, J lost 4 bases, and 0 bases stayed unmatched. Per the germline V gene, CDR1 is DFQATT and CDR2 is SNEGSKA (reference sequence). This CDR3 contains 12 residues.

The sequenced CDR3 bases are TGTGCCAGTAGTATACAGGACTCGACGAATGAG. It yields the protein CASSIQDSTNE. The whole CDR3 protein reads CASSIQDSTNEQFF. The chain has TRBV19 and TRBJ2-1; tentative D call: TRBD2 (5 bases). Sequencing ends 3 residues short of the CDR3 end; the germline J gene provides the rest. Germline V CDR1 and CDR2: LNHDA, SQIVND (reference sequence). The CDR3 has 14 amino acids. V lost 2 bases, J lost 7 bases, and 12 bases lay in between.

Concerning this clone: The read is 3 residues too short to cover the CDR3 end, so that end is filled in from the germline J gene. J is TRBJ1-3 and V is TRBV20-1; TRBD1 matches at 10 bases. CDR1 and CDR2 (germline): DFQATT, SNEGSKA (reference sequence). This CDR3 spans 18 amino acids. After removal of 5 bases from V and 0 bases from J, the junction contained 13 bases not matched to a gene. Partial CDR3 DNA: TGCAGTGCTGGCCGGGACAGGGGTCCCTCACCCTCTGGAAACACC. Its protein is CSAGRDRGPSPSGNT. The full-length CDR3 reads as CSAGRDRGPSPSGNTIYF.

As for this clone: The sequenced fragment ends 3 residues before the CDR3 boundary, so the rest is inferred from the germline J gene. This chain uses TRBV15 with TRBJ1-2; unclear D gene. V was pared by 0 bases and J by 4 bases, with 15 bases between. Germline V CDR1 and CDR2: LNHNV, YYDKDF (reference sequence). The CDR3 length is 16 residues. The CDR3 sequence: CATSRDLAGSPYGYTF. Partial CDR3 DNA: TGTGCCACCAGCAGAGATTTGGCAGGAAGCCCCTATGGC. The full variable domain, in which reference TRBV15 and TRBJ1-2 provide the parts outside the CDR3, is DAMVIQNPRYQVTQFGKPVTLSCSQTLNHNVMYWYQQKSSQAPKLLFHYYDKDFNNEADTPDNFQSRRPNTSFCFLDIRSPGLGDTAMYLCATSRDLAGSPYGYTFGSGTRLTVV.

Concerning this clone: The CDR3 goes on 3 residues after the read ends, and that part is filled in from the germline J gene. The gene calls are TRBV7-9 and TRBJ1-1; D is uncertain. CDR3 length: 12 amino acids. V gave up 5 bases and J gave up 3 bases, with 7 bases separating them. Per germline, CDR1 SEHNR and CDR2 FQNEAQ (reference sequence). The DNA read from the CDR3 is TGTGCCAGCAGCCAAGCGGACACTGAA. Its protein product is CASSQADTE. The complete CDR3 sequence is CASSQADTEAFF. Full variable domain (missing parts from reference TRBV7-9 and TRBJ1-1): DTGVSQNPRHKITKRGQNVTFRCDPISEHNRLYWYRQTLGQGPEFLTYFQNEAQLEKSRLLSDRFSAERPKGSFSTLEIQRTEQGDSAMYLCASSQADTEAFFGQGTRLTVV.

Turning to this clone: Read data end 3 residues before the CDR3 end; the end is taken from the germline J gene. The rearrangement joins TRBV5-8 to TRBJ2-2; 7 bases align to TRBD2. The germline CDR1 and CDR2 sequences are SGHTS and YDEGEE. J lost 4 bases, V lost 7 bases, and 7 bases had no gene match. The CDR3 is 14 amino acids. Incomplete CDR3 DNA: TGTGCCAGCTGGGGGGGTCGCCCCACCGGGGAG. The encoded protein is CASWGGRPTGE. In full, the CDR3 is CASWGGRPTGELFF.